This TCR beta chain derives from a study of CD8 T cells in ankylosing spondylitis. The authors made TCR beta libraries by quantitative 5'-RACE with molecular barcodes. Each CDR3 protein is one row after TCRdb ran MiXCR on the 5' RACE reads. The sample carries around 300,000 distinct CDR3 sequences, roughly 14% recorded once. Study-level points and caveats: Previously reported in reactive arthritis synovial fluid and blood were some of the motif variants. The authors reported significant enrichment of disease-linked clones in matched ankylosing spondylitis synovial fluid. What seemed typical of ankylosing spondylitis blood was a TCR beta motif built from fewer than ten highly homologous variants.

Germline CDR1 and CDR2: MNHNY and SVGAGI (reference sequence). V dropped 8 bases and J dropped 4 bases, with 9 bases sitting between them. CDR3 size: 12 residues. A word on this clonotype: Its specificity is not known.

The sequenced sample consisted of blood, either unsorted or a sorted T cell fraction (not recorded which). V is TRBV6-6 and J is TRBJ1-3, with D possibly being TRBD1 (6 bases). This TCR came from a male donor with ankylosing spondylitis or in good health (not recorded which). The CDR3: CASVGGGNTIYF. CDR3 coding DNA: TGTGCCAGCGTAGGGGGAGGAAACACCATATATTTT.